Listed here are 18 T cell receptor beta chains from one sample, sequenced in a study of T-cell memory formation after mild COVID-19. TCRdb processed the 5' RACE reads anew with MiXCR; each CDR3 protein has one entry. The profile shows roughly 89,000 distinct CDR3 sequences, 10% to 15% of them singletons. The sequencing input was PBMCs or a T cell subset sorted from them (not recorded which). The receptor set was obtained from an adult woman who had mild COVID-19 (a few samples of this study predate the infection). Cell type and time point are not known.

This sequence joins TRBV19 and TRBJ2-5; D is unclear. Germline CDR1 is LNHDA and CDR2 is SQIVND (reference sequence). The CDR3 covers 14 residues. Trimming shortened V by 5 bases and J by 0 bases, and 10 bases separated the two germline ends. CDR3 sequence: CASSADPYQETQYF. CDR3 nucleotide sequence: TGTGCCAGTAGTGCGGATCCGTACCAAGAGACCCAGTACTTC.

A few counts support this clonotype. V and J are TRBV27 and TRBJ2-7; TRBD2 is a possible D gene (6 bases). There are 13 residues in the CDR3. Germline loops: CDR1 MNHEY, CDR2 SMNVEV (reference sequence). Between the trimmed V and J ends, which lost 6 bases and 5 bases, there was a span of 14 bases. Here the CDR3 reads CASRVSLANEQYF. The CDR3 nucleotides read TGTGCCAGCAGAGTTAGTCTAGCGAACGAGCAGTACTTC.

This clonotype was counted at least ten times. This chain uses TRBV11-3 with TRBJ2-7; D is uncertain. With 4 bases removed from V and 2 bases from J, the gap between germline ends came to 3 bases. CDR1 is SGHNT and CDR2 is YENEEA in the germline V gene. CDR3 length: 11 amino acids. In DNA, the CDR3 is TGTGCCAGCAGCTACACCTACGAGCAGTACTTC. This gives the protein CASSYTYEQYF.

This clonotype was picked up many times. CDR3 in amino acids: CASSPVAGEYNEQFF. CDR3 sequence (DNA): TGTGCCAGCAGCCCTGTAGCGGGAGAGTACAATGAGCAGTTCTTC. This sequence joins TRBV4-2 and TRBJ2-1; 9 bases map to TRBD2. Germline V CDR1 and CDR2: LGHNA, YNFKEQ. The CDR3 length is 15 residues. J gave up 4 bases and V 4 bases, and 5 bases lay outside the gene matches.

This clonotype showed up just a few times. J is TRBJ2-7 and V is TRBV5-1; 7 bases fit TRBD2. This CDR3 has 13 amino acids. Germline V gene sequence: CDR1 SGHRS, CDR2 YFSETQ. V trimming: 4 bases; J trimming: 5 bases; junction bases outside the gene matches: 6. CDR3 loop: CASSLGGSDEQYF. CDR3 nucleotide sequence: TGCGCCAGCAGCCTGGGGGGGTCGGACGAGCAGTACTTC.

Only a few counts were recorded for this clonotype. V gene TRBV6-5 combines with J gene TRBJ1-5; D not certain. Germline CDR1 reads MNHEY; CDR2 reads SVGAGI. V was cut by 0 bases and J by 4 bases, with 4 bases left in between. The CDR3 totals 13 residues. This chain's CDR3 is CASSYSWNQPQHF. CDR3 sequence (DNA): TGTGCCAGCAGTTACTCGTGGAATCAGCCCCAGCATTTT.

In its sample, this clonotype was seen a few times. The rearrangement uses TRBV15 and TRBJ1-5; maybe TRBD1 (5 bases). Germline loops: CDR1 LNHNV, CDR2 YYDKDF (reference sequence). The germline V and J ends were trimmed by 0 bases and 6 bases, with 9 bases remaining between them. The CDR3 runs to 14 residues. CDR3 sequence reads: CATSRERGFQPQHF. The CDR3 coding sequence is TGTGCCACCAGCAGAGAAAGGGGATTTCAGCCCCAGCATTTT.

The chain joins TRBV29-1 to TRBJ2-5; tentative D call: TRBD1 (5 bases). Germline values: CDR1 SQVTM, CDR2 ANQGSEA. Trimming took off 5 bases at V and 0 bases at J, with 10 bases between the two ends. This CDR3 has 13 amino acids. The CDR3 bases are TGCAGCGTTCGAGACAGCAACCAAGAGACCCAGTACTTC. It yields the protein CSVRDSNQETQYF.

This chain connects TRBV12-3 or TRBV12-4 to TRBJ1-1; D possibly corresponds to TRBD1 (6 bases). Trimming removed 4 bases at V and 1 base at J, with 13 bases between. This CDR3 region has 15 residues. The CDR3 sequence is CASSSLDRTNTEAFF. CDR3 nucleotide sequence: TGTGCCAGCAGTTCATTAGACAGGACGAACACTGAAGCTTTCTTT.

This clonotype was observed a few times. The rearrangement joins TRBV4-2 to TRBJ1-2, with 7 nucleotides matching TRBD1. Trimming cost V 4 bases and J 6 bases; bases outside gene matches: 11. Germline V gene data show CDR1 as LGHNA and CDR2 as YNFKEQ. This CDR3 contains 15 residues. The CDR3 region is CASSLIPTGLDGYTF. In nucleotides, the CDR3 is TGTGCCAGCAGCCTCATCCCGACAGGGTTGGATGGCTACACCTTC.

The chain has TRBV4-3 and TRBJ2-7; 7 bases fit TRBD2. With V trimmed by 4 bases and J by 5 bases, 11 bases remained unmatched. This CDR3 is 15 amino acids long. The germline V gene has CDR1 LGHNA and CDR2 YSLEER. CDR3 sequence: CASSRSKAGVDEQYF. CDR3 nucleotide sequence: TGCGCCAGCAGCCGATCTAAGGCGGGAGTAGACGAGCAGTACTTC.

This clonotype was recorded a few times. This chain connects TRBV7-9 to TRBJ2-7, with 7 bases that match TRBD2. CDR1 SEHNR and CDR2 FQNEAQ come from the germline V gene (reference sequence). Trimming cost V 6 bases and J 6 bases; bases outside gene matches: 11. The CDR3 consists of 14 residues. CDR3: CASRPSAGFGEQYF. In DNA form, the CDR3 reads TGTGCCAGCAGACCCTCAGCGGGGTTTGGCGAGCAGTACTTC.

This clonotype was seen more than once but under ten times. The chain couples TRBV7-9 to TRBJ2-1; 8 nucleotides line up with TRBD2. Germline V gene data show CDR1 as SEHNR and CDR2 as FQNEAQ (reference sequence). The CDR3 length is 14 residues. Trimming took 5 bases from V and 8 from J; bases not matched to a gene: 8. In nucleotides, the CDR3 is TGTGCCAGCAGCCTCCGGGGAGCGGGGGATGAGCAGTTCTTC. Residues: CASSLRGAGDEQFF.

This chain uses TRBV4-3 with TRBJ1-5, with D unclear. V was cut by 1 base and J by 5 bases, with 9 bases left in between. CDR3 length equals 14 residues. CDR1 is LGHNA, CDR2 YSLEER, per germline. CDR3 nucleotide sequence: TGCGCCAGCAGCCAAGCGATGGAGTATCAGCCCCAGCATTTT. Translating gives CASSQAMEYQPQHF.

This clonotype has more than one count but fewer than ten. The chain combines TRBV24-1 with TRBJ2-1; 10 nucleotides align to TRBD1. V was clipped by 3 bases and J by 6 bases; unmatched bases: 13. In germline, CDR1 is KGHDR, CDR2 SFDVKD. The CDR3 has 18 amino acids. The CDR3 DNA sequence: TGTGCCACCAGTGATCTGTGGGGGGGACAGGGGTCCCCCAATGAGCAGTTCTTC. Encoded protein: CATSDLWGGQGSPNEQFF.

This clonotype came up a few times. This chain links TRBV24-1 with TRBJ2-7; TRBD1 matches 8 bases. Germline lookup yields CDR1 KGHDR and CDR2 SFDVKD. Losses at the gene ends were 4 bases for V and 3 bases for J; bases not matched to a gene: 10. The CDR3 runs to 16 residues. The CDR3 is CATSDPGQDGGYEQYF. CDR3 DNA sequence: TGTGCCACCAGTGACCCGGGACAGGATGGCGGCTACGAGCAGTACTTC.

The V gene is TRBV6-5, the J gene TRBJ2-1; 7 positions match TRBD2. The J segment lost 3 bases and the V segment lost 6 bases, leaving 14 bases of the junction unmatched. Germline CDR1 MNHEY, CDR2 SVGAGI. The CDR3 totals 17 residues. The CDR3 reads CASRTNSGSPLYNEQFF. The CDR3, as DNA: TGTGCCAGCAGAACTAATAGCGGGTCTCCCCTCTACAATGAGCAGTTCTTC.

This chain connects TRBV29-1 to TRBJ2-3, with 10 bases lining up with TRBD2. The CDR3 is 14 residues long. Germline V gives CDR1 SQVTM, CDR2 ANQGSEA. The V and J ends lost 7 bases and 4 bases, in that order; junction bases with no gene match: 8. The CDR3: CSATEREGPDTQYF. Written as DNA, the CDR3 is TGCAGCGCCACGGAGCGGGAGGGCCCAGATACGCAGTATTTT.